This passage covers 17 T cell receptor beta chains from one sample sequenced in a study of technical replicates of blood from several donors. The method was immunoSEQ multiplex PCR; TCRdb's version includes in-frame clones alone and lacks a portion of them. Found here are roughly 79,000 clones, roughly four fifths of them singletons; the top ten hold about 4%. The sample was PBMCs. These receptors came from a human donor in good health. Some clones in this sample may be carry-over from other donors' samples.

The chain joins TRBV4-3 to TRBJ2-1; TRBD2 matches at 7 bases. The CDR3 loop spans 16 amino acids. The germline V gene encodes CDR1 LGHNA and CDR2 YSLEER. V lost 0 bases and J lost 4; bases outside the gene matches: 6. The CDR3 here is CASSQDTPGGYNEQFF. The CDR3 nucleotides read TGCGCCAGCAGCCAAGATACTCCGGGAGGATACAATGAGCAGTTCTTC.

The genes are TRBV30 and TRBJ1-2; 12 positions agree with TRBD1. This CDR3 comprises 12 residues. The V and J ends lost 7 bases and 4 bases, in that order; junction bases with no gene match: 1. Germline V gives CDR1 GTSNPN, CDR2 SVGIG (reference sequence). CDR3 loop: CALGQGAYGYTF. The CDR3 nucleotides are TGTGCCTTGGGACAGGGGGCCTATGGCTACACCTTC.

CDR3 sequence: CASSRGLAGLNEQFF. CDR3 nucleotides: TGTGCCAGCAGTAGGGGACTAGCGGGCTTGAATGAGCAGTTCTTC. V gene TRBV6-4 combines with J gene TRBJ2-1; 12 bases agree with TRBD2. V dropped 5 bases and J dropped 7; count of bases not matched to a gene: 6. Per the germline V gene, CDR1 is MRHNA and CDR2 is SNTAGT. This CDR3 comprises 15 residues.

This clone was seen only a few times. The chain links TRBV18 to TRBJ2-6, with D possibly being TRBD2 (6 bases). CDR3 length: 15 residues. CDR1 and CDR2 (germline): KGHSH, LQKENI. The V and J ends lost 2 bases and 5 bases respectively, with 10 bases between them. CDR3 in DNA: TGTGCCAGCTCACCAGGGGGGAGAAGGGCCAACGTCCTGACTTTC. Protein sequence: CASSPGGRRANVLTF.

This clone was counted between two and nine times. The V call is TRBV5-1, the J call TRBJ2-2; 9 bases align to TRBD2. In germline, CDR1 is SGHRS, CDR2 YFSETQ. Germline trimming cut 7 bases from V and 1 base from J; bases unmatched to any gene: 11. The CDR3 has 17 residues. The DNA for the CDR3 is TGCGCCAGCCGTCAGATCCGTAGCGGGGGGAACACCGGGGAGCTGTTTTTT. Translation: CASRQIRSGGNTGELFF.

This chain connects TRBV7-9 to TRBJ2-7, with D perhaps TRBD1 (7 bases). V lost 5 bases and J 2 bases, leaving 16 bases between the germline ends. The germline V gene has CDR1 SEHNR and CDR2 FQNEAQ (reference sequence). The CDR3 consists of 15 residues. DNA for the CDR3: TGTGCCAGCAGCGCTCGCGGGACAGATACCTACGAGCAGTACTTC. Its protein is CASSARGTDTYEQYF.

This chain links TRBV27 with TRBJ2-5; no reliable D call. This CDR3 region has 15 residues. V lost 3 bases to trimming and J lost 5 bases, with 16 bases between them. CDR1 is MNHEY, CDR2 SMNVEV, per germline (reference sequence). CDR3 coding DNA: TGTGCCAGCAGTTTGTCCCGGTCATCCGGGGAGACCCAGTACTTC. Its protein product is CASSLSRSSGETQYF.

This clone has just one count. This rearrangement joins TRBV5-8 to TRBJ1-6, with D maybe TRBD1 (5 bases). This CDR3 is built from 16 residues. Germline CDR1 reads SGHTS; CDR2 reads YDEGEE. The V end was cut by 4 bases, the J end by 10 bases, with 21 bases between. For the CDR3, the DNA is TGTGCCAGCAGCCCAATCTTCGGCGGGGGAAACTCACCCCTCCACTTT. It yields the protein CASSPIFGGGNSPLHF. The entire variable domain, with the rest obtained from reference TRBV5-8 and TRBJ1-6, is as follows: EAGVTQSPTHLIKTRGQQATLRCSPISGHTSVYWYQQALGLGLQFLLWYDEGEERNRGNFPPRFSGRQFPNYSSELNVNALELEDSALYLCASSPIFGGGNSPLHFGNGTRLTVT.

In nucleotides, the CDR3 is TGTGCCAGCAGCGTAGGTGGACAGCCTACCTATGGCTACACCTTC. It is translated as CASSVGGQPTYGYTF. This chain links TRBV9 with TRBJ1-2, with a weak D call TRBD1 (6 bases). CDR3 length: 15 amino acids. CDR1 and CDR2 (germline): SGDLS, YYNGEE. Trimming took off 0 bases at V and 4 bases at J, with 13 bases between the two ends.

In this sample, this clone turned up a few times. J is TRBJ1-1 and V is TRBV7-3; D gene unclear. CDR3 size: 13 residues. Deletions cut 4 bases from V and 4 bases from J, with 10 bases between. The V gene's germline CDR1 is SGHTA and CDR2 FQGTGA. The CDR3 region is CASSSQGGTEAFF. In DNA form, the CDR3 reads TGTGCCAGCAGCTCCCAAGGAGGCACTGAAGCTTTCTTT.

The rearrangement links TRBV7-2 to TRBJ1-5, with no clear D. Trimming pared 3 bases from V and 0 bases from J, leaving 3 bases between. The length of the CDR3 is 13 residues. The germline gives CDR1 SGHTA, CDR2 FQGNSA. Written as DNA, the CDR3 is TGTGCCAGCAGCTTCCGTAGCAATCAGCCCCAGCATTTT. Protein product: CASSFRSNQPQHF.

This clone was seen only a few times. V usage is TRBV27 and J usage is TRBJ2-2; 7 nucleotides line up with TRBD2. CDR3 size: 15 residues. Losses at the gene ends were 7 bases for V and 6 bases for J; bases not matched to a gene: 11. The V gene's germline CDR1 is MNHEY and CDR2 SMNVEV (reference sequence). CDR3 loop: CASTLWAGDSGELFF. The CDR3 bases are TGTGCCAGCACCCTTTGGGCGGGGGACTCCGGGGAGCTGTTTTTT.

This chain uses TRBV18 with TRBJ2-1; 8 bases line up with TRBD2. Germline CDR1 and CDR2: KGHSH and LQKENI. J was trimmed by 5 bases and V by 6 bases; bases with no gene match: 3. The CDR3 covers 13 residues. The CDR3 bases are TGTGCCAGCTCCATGGGACTAGACAATGAGCAGTTCTTC. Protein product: CASSMGLDNEQFF.

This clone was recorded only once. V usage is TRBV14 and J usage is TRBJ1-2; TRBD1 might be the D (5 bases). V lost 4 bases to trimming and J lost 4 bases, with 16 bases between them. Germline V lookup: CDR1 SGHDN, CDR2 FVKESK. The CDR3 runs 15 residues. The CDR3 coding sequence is TGTGCCAGCAGCCGAGCTTCAGGGACTGCCTATGGCTACACCTTC. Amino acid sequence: CASSRASGTAYGYTF.

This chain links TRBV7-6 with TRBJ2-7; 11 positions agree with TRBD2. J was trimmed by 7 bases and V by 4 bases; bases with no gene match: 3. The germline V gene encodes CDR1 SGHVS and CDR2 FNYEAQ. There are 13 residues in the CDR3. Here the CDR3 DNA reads TGTGCCAGCAGCTCCGTAGCGGGAGGGGAGCAGTACTTC. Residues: CASSSVAGGEQYF.

The CDR3 DNA reads TGTGCCAGCAACGGCGGAACGGGAAACACCATATATTTT. Residues: CASNGGTGNTIYF. The V gene is TRBV6-5, the J gene TRBJ1-3; D not resolved. The CDR3 loop spans 13 amino acids. V lost 7 bases and J lost 4, with 11 bases in between. CDR1 and CDR2 (germline): MNHEY, SVGAGI.

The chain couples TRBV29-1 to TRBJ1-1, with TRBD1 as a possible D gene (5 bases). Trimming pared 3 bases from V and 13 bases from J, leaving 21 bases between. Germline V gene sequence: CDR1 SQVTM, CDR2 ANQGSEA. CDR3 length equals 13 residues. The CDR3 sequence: CSVDRAAQGVSFF. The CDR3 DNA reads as TGCAGCGTTGACCGGGCGGCCCAGGGCGTCAGTTTCTTT.